Below, one T cell receptor (beta chain) is given with its context. These data originate in a study of OX40 agonist ivuxolimab in advanced cancers. At the level of the study: Averaging roughly 60 years in age, with a range of roughly 23 to 80, the cohort was 82.7% male.

Trimming removed 3 bases at V and 9 bases at J, with 9 bases between. This CDR3 contains 12 residues. Per the germline V gene, CDR1 is ENHRY and CDR2 is SYGVKD. The data were produced by immunoSEQ multiplex PCR, yet TCRdb's version contains in-frame clones alone and is incomplete. The repertoire holds 69,000 or so clones, with roughly four fifths as singletons. This sequence originates from an adult with an advanced solid tumor such as melanoma, head and neck, liver or kidney cancer. The sample consisted of CD4+ or CD8+ T cells sorted from blood, taken in a trial of the OX40 agonist ivuxolimab. The chain carries TRBV10-3 and TRBJ2-1, with D perhaps TRBD1 or TRBD2 (5 bases each). Here the CDR3 reads CAISDRDVEQFF. The CDR3 DNA reads as TGTGCCATCAGTGATAGGGACGTTGAGCAGTTCTTC.